This T cell receptor (beta chain) was retrieved from a study of control samples from healthy donors and cancer patients. Germline values: CDR1 LGHNT, CDR2 FRNRAP. Trimming took off 3 bases at V and 11 bases at J, with 16 bases between the two ends. This CDR3 is 13 amino acids long. Only in-frame clones appear in the TCRdb table, and some are missing; sequencing was by immunoSEQ multiplex PCR. The sample includes 150,000 or so clones, roughly 93% of them seen just once. Material: blood. The chain uses TRBV12-5 and TRBJ1-1; D ambiguous. The receptor was derived from a man aged 18 to 29 in good health. The CDR3 reads CASGFYVVATAFF. In nucleotides, the CDR3 is TGTGCTAGTGGTTTTTATGTGGTGGCGACGGCTTTCTTT.